Listed here are 23 T cell receptor beta chains from one sample, sequenced in a study of somatic mutations in cytotoxic T cells in rheumatoid arthritis. Assay: immunoSEQ multiplex PCR; the TCRdb copy retains only in-frame clones and omits some. The data hold some 23,000 clones, with 80% to 90% observed a single time. Sequenced material: CD8+ T cells sorted from blood. Receptors were obtained from an adult with rheumatoid arthritis.

The CDR3 is CASSHLVDEGHSGANVLTF. The CDR3, as DNA: TGTGCCAGCTCCCACCTAGTCGACGAGGGACACTCTGGGGCCAACGTCCTGACTTTC. The J gene is TRBJ2-6, the V gene TRBV18, with a tentative D call TRBD1 (6 bases). This CDR3 spans 19 amino acids. The V end lost 6 bases, the J end lost 0 bases, and 21 bases lay between the germline ends. Per the germline V gene, CDR1 is KGHSH and CDR2 is LQKENI.

The genes are TRBV7-9 and TRBJ2-5; D is perhaps TRBD1 (5 bases). Germline V CDR1 and CDR2: SEHNR, FQNEAQ (reference sequence). The CDR3 consists of 14 residues. V gave up 5 bases and J gave up 4 bases, with 14 bases separating them. CDR3 sequence reads: CASSRPLGPETQYF. CDR3 DNA: TGTGCCAGCAGCCGCCCGCTGGGGCCAGAGACCCAGTACTTC.

The chain is built from TRBV10-2 and TRBJ2-3, with D perhaps matching TRBD2 (6 bases). V was pared by 3 bases and J by 4 bases, with 14 bases between. This CDR3 has 15 residues. CDR1 is WSHSY, CDR2 SAAADI, per germline. The CDR3 spells CASSDRLGGADTQYF. The CDR3 region has the DNA TGCGCCAGCAGTGACCGGCTCGGGGGTGCAGATACGCAGTATTTT.

The chain carries TRBV4-1 and TRBJ2-2, with 7 bases aligning to TRBD1. The CDR3 contains 15 residues. V gave up 4 bases and J gave up 3 bases; unmatched junction bases: 5. CDR1 and CDR2 (germline): MGHRA, YSYEKL. Here the CDR3 reads CASSPGQAYTGELFF. The CDR3 coding sequence is TGCGCCAGCAGCCCAGGACAGGCGTACACCGGGGAGCTGTTTTTT.

The chain uses TRBV7-9 and TRBJ1-2, with a possible D match to TRBD1 (5 bases). The CDR3 consists of 15 residues. Germline V gene data show CDR1 as SEHNR and CDR2 as FQNEAQ (reference sequence). V was shortened by 4 bases and J by 3 bases, with 15 bases between the two germline ends. The CDR3 reads CASSSSLGAYYGYTF. CDR3 nucleotides: TGTGCCAGCAGCTCGTCTTTAGGGGCGTACTATGGCTACACCTTC.

V usage is TRBV30 and J usage is TRBJ2-2, with D hard to call. The V gene's germline CDR1 is GTSNPN and CDR2 SVGIG (reference sequence). The length of the CDR3 is 15 residues. V was cut by 4 bases and J by 5 bases, with 17 bases left in between. DNA of the CDR3: TGTGCCTGGACGAAGAGGACCTCGGAGACCGGGGAGCTGTTTTTT. It translates to CAWTKRTSETGELFF.

V and J are TRBV5-1 and TRBJ2-5; unclear D gene. The germline gives CDR1 SGHRS, CDR2 YFSETQ. The CDR3 totals 17 residues. V lost 6 bases and J lost 3, with 24 bases in between. This chain's CDR3 is CASIPSSGGRMEETQYF. The CDR3 nucleotides read TGCGCCAGCATCCCAAGCTCCGGCGGCAGGATGGAAGAGACCCAGTACTTC.

The chain's CDR3 is CASSRITRSLDTGELFF. DNA of the CDR3: TGTGCCAGCAGCCGAATCACACGTTCGTTGGACACCGGGGAGCTGTTTTTT. V usage is TRBV11-2 and J usage is TRBJ2-2; D remains ambiguous. Trimming removed 5 bases from V and 3 bases from J, with 19 bases in between. The CDR3 covers 17 residues. Germline V lookup: CDR1 SGHAT, CDR2 FQNNGV.

The chain uses TRBV6-5 and TRBJ1-1, with unresolved D. The V and J ends lost 5 bases and 1 base respectively, with 8 bases between them. The CDR3 is 13 residues long. CDR1 and CDR2 (germline): MNHEY, SVGAGI. CDR3 sequence: CASSGPANTEAFF. Here the CDR3 DNA reads TGTGCCAGCAGTGGGCCGGCGAACACTGAAGCTTTCTTT.

This chain connects TRBV7-2 to TRBJ2-1; 14 positions agree with TRBD2. The CDR3 totals 15 residues. In germline, CDR1 is SGHTA, CDR2 FQGNSA. Trimming cost V 1 base and J 7 bases; bases outside gene matches: 0. Here the CDR3 reads CASSLGTSGGNEQFF. The CDR3 bases are TGTGCCAGCAGCTTAGGGACTAGCGGGGGGAATGAGCAGTTCTTC.

The chain carries TRBV7-6 and TRBJ2-7, with D possibly called TRBD1 or TRBD2 (5 bases each). The V and J ends lost 1 base and 7 bases respectively, with 14 bases between them. The CDR3 loop spans 14 amino acids. CDR1 is SGHVS and CDR2 is FNYEAQ in the germline V gene. CDR3 nucleotides: TGTGCCAGCAGCTTAGGTGCTACCGAGGGGGAGCAGTACTTC. It codes for CASSLGATEGEQYF.

J is TRBJ1-5 and V is TRBV6-5; no definite D call. The CDR3 runs to 15 residues. Germline values: CDR1 MNHEY, CDR2 SVGAGI. With 0 bases removed from V and 2 bases from J, the gap between germline ends came to 8 bases. CDR3 sequence (DNA): TGTGCCAGCAGTTACTCGATCGGGGGCAATCAGCCCCAGCATTTT. It specifies CASSYSIGGNQPQHF.

This CDR3 reads CASSYSTRGGTEAFF. The CDR3 bases are TGTGCCAGCAGTTACTCGACGCGGGGTGGCACTGAAGCTTTCTTT. The chain has TRBV6-5 and TRBJ1-1, with D unclear. Trimming cost V 0 bases and J 4 bases, with 12 bases left between them. Germline V gives CDR1 MNHEY, CDR2 SVGAGI. There are 15 residues in the CDR3.

The rearrangement joins TRBV7-3 to TRBJ1-1; D call uncertain. CDR1 is SGHTA, CDR2 FQGTGA, per germline. V shed 5 bases and J shed 8 bases, with 12 bases lying between them. This CDR3 is 12 amino acids long. The CDR3: CASSPGPGEAFF. Here the CDR3 DNA reads TGTGCCAGCAGCCCCGGTCCTGGGGAAGCTTTCTTT.

This sequence joins TRBV10-3 and TRBJ1-2; D possibly corresponds to TRBD1 (5 bases). The length of the CDR3 is 15 residues. Looked up from germline, CDR1 is ENHRY and CDR2 is SYGVKD. V lost 1 base and J lost 3, with 12 bases in between. The chain's CDR3 is CAISELKGRDYGYTF. For the CDR3, the DNA is TGTGCCATCAGTGAGTTGAAGGGGCGCGACTATGGCTACACCTTC.

The chain joins TRBV7-9 to TRBJ2-2, with TRBD2 identical over 9 bases. The CDR3 loop spans 18 amino acids. Per germline, CDR1 SEHNR and CDR2 FQNEAQ (reference sequence). V shed 4 bases and J 5 bases; nucleotides not matched to a gene: 14. The CDR3 DNA follows: TGTGCCAGCAGCTCCCCTGGAGGAGCGGGGGGTATGACCGGGGAGCTGTTTTTT. This encodes CASSSPGGAGGMTGELFF.

This sequence joins TRBV29-1 and TRBJ2-3, with 15 positions matching TRBD2. CDR1 is SQVTM and CDR2 is ANQGSEA in the germline V gene. Trimming removed 6 bases from V and 7 bases from J; junction bases left unmatched: 5. CDR3 length: 14 amino acids. CDR3 nucleotide sequence: TGCAGCGTAGACGGGACTAGCGGGGGGAATACGCAGTATTTT. Its translation: CSVDGTSGGNTQYF.

The DNA for the CDR3 is TGTGCCAGCAGTGAGGGAGGAGAGTCCTACAATGAGCAGTTCTTC. It specifies CASSEGGESYNEQFF. The rearrangement uses TRBV6-4 and TRBJ2-1; D possibly corresponds to TRBD2 (6 bases). This CDR3 region has 15 residues. Looked up from germline, CDR1 is MRHNA and CDR2 is SNTAGT. Trimming cost V 3 bases and J 1 base, with 10 bases left between them.

The CDR3 region has the DNA TGTGCCAGCAGCTCAGACAGGTCTTGGTCCTCCTACGAGCAGTACTTC. This encodes CASSSDRSWSSYEQYF. The chain uses TRBV5-6 and TRBJ2-7, with a tentative D call TRBD1 (6 bases). In germline, CDR1 is SGHDT, CDR2 YYEEEE. V dropped 3 bases and J dropped 0 bases, with 16 bases sitting between them. The CDR3 runs 16 residues.

The genes are TRBV27 and TRBJ1-2; D ambiguous. Trimming removed 9 bases from V and 2 bases from J, with 10 bases in between. In germline, CDR1 is MNHEY, CDR2 SMNVEV (reference sequence). The CDR3 totals 12 residues. CDR3 sequence (DNA): TGTGCCAGTTCAGGAAACAACTATGGCTACACCTTC. Translating gives CASSGNNYGYTF.

J is TRBJ1-4 and V is TRBV19; 7 positions match TRBD1. There are 13 residues in the CDR3. Germline V CDR1 and CDR2: LNHDA, SQIVND (reference sequence). V was pared by 8 bases and J by 2 bases, with 2 bases of the junction left unmatched. Here the CDR3 reads CASYRGTNEKLFF. CDR3 DNA: TGTGCCAGTTACAGGGGCACTAATGAAAAACTGTTTTTT.

This clone was recorded a few times. The chain carries TRBV12-5 and TRBJ1-1; perhaps TRBD1 as D (6 bases). The CDR3 contains 13 residues. CDR1 and CDR2 (germline): LGHNT, FRNRAP. V dropped 4 bases and J dropped 3 bases, with 9 bases sitting between them. In nucleotides, the CDR3 is TGTGCTAGTGGTTCCGACAGGTACACTGAAGCTTTCTTT. Translating gives CASGSDRYTEAFF.

This clone occurred once. V and J are TRBV7-8 and TRBJ1-2; the D gene is possibly TRBD1 (5 bases). Germline V CDR1 and CDR2: SGHVS, FQNEAQ. The CDR3 is 14 residues long. V gave up 0 bases and J gave up 8 bases, with 13 bases separating them. Here the CDR3 reads CASSLAGGPWGYTF. CDR3 coding DNA: TGTGCCAGCAGCTTAGCCGGGGGTCCCTGGGGCTACACCTTC.